This T cell receptor beta chain derives from a study of cytomegalovirus exposure and HLA in healthy donors. Study-level information: Both the roughly 120 validation repertoires and the 550 to 750 first-cohort repertoires used the same platform, as reported by a later analysis.

Clones were read by immunoSEQ multiplex PCR, and TCRdb kept only the in-frame ones, dropping some. The profile covers roughly 150,000 clones, with roughly 79% appearing a single time and 25% to 30% taken by the ten largest. In regard to this clone: No antigen is known for it. At one end, the junction sequence differs from germline, possibly due to a read error.

Points from the study as a whole: Rarity marked most TCR sequences, yet some public TCRs occurred in many donors. Reportedly, diagnosis of cytomegalovirus status by the classifier showed high specificity and sensitivity. Clusters of TCRs from the first cohort tended to co-occur in the roughly 120 validation repertoires (as a later analysis found).

Sequencing was performed on PBMCs. The source is a man in his thirties or forties in good health and CMV-seropositive.

CDR3 loop: CASTRGFGTDTQYF. The DNA of the CDR3 is TGTGCCAGCACCCGGGGGTTTGGCACGGATACGCAGTATTTT. This chain links TRBV6-5 with TRBJ2-3, with a possible D match to TRBD2 (6 bases). The CDR3 spans 14 residues. Germline CDR1 is MNHEY and CDR2 is SVGAGI.